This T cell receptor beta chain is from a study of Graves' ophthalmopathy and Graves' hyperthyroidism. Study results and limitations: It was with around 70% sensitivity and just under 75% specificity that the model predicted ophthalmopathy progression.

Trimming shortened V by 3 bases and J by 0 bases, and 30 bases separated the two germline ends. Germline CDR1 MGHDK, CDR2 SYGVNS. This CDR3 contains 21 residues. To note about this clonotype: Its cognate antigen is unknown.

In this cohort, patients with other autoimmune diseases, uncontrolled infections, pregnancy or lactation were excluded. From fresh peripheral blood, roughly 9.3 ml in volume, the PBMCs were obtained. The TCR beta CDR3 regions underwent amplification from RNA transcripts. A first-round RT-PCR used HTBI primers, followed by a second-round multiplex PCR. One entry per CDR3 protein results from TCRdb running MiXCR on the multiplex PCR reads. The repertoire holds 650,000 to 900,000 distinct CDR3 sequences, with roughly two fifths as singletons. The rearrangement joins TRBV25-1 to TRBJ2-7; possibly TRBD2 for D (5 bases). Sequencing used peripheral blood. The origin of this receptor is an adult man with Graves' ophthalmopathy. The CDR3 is CASSDSAGGRGSSSHSYEQYF. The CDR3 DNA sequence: TGTGCCAGCAGTGATAGTGCCGGCGGTCGGGGATCCTCCAGTCACTCCTACGAGCAGTACTTC.